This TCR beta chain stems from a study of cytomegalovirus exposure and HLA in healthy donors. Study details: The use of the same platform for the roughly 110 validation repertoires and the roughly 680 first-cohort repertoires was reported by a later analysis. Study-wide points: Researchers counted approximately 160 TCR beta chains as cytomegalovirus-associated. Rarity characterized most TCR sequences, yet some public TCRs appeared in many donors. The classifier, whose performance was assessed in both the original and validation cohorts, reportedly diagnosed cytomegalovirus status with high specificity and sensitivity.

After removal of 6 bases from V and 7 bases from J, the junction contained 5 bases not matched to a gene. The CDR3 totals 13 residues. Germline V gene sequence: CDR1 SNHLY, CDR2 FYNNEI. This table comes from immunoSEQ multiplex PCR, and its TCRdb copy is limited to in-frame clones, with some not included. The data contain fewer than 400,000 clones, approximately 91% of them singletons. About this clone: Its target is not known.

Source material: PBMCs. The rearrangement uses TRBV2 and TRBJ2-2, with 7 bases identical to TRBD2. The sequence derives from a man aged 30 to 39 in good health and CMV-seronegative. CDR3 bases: TGTGCCAGCAGGACTAGCCCAAGCGGGGAGCTGTTTTTT. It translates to CASRTSPSGELFF.